The next 10 T cell receptor beta chains were all read from a single sample in a study of beta chain features in type 1 diabetes. The isolated RNA, all of it, was reverse transcribed, so expressed TCRB transcripts were what got sequenced. The data were produced by immunoSEQ multiplex PCR, yet TCRdb's version contains in-frame clones alone and is incomplete. The table has about 900,000 clones, about a sixth seen once. The material sequenced was naive CD4+ T cells from blood. The receptors here all came from a young woman in good health.

This clone was counted between two and nine times. V and J are TRBV18 and TRBJ2-7; D is tentatively TRBD1 or TRBD2 (5 bases each). The CDR3 spans 13 residues. V was pared by 4 bases and J by 5 bases, with 12 bases between. The V gene's germline CDR1 is KGHSH and CDR2 LQKENI. CDR3 DNA: TGTGCCAGCTCACTCCGGGACGGCGACGAGCAGTACTTC. Protein sequence: CASSLRDGDEQYF.

CDR3 sequence (DNA): TGTGCCATCAGTTTGACTAGCTACGCTGCCTACGAGCAGTACTTC. Residues: CAISLTSYAAYEQYF. The chain joins TRBV10-3 to TRBJ2-7; 7 positions agree with TRBD2. With 5 bases clipped from V and 2 bases from J, the junction kept 9 bases outside the gene matches. CDR3 size: 15 residues. Germline CDR1 ENHRY, CDR2 SYGVKD.

V and J are TRBV5-1 and TRBJ2-1; weak D call: TRBD2 (5 bases). The V gene lost 6 bases and the J gene lost 3 bases, with 10 bases spanning the gap. Looked up from germline, CDR1 is SGHRS and CDR2 is YFSETQ. The CDR3 consists of 13 residues. The chain's CDR3 is CASNDRGYNEQFF. The CDR3 coding sequence is TGCGCCAGCAACGACCGGGGCTACAATGAGCAGTTCTTC.

This clone was found a few times. The rearrangement uses TRBV28 and TRBJ1-5; D perhaps matches TRBD1 (6 bases). CDR3 size: 15 residues. Looked up from germline, CDR1 is MDHEN and CDR2 is SYDVKM. Trimming took off 5 bases at V and 4 bases at J, with 15 bases between the two ends. Written as DNA, the CDR3 is TGTGCCAGCAGTCCCTCAGGGGTAGGAAATCAGCCCCAGCATTTT. Residues: CASSPSGVGNQPQHF.

This clone was picked up a small number of times. For the CDR3, the DNA is TGTGCCAGCAGCGTAGGGCTAGCGGGAGGGGGTGGAAACATTCAGTACTTC. Translating gives CASSVGLAGGGGNIQYF. The genes are TRBV9 and TRBJ2-4, with TRBD2 matching 12 bases. Trimming took 0 bases from V and 6 from J; bases not matched to a gene: 7. This CDR3 spans 17 amino acids. CDR1 and CDR2 (germline): SGDLS, YYNGEE.

The genes are TRBV10-3 and TRBJ2-5; maybe TRBD2 (6 bases). The CDR3 sequence is 16 residues long. Trimming left V 6 bases short and J 1 base short, with 18 bases between. Germline V gene sequence: CDR1 ENHRY, CDR2 SYGVKD. CDR3 sequence: CAISKRLASVQETQYF. As DNA, the CDR3 is TGTGCCATCAGCAAGCGACTCGCTAGCGTCCAAGAGACCCAGTACTTC.

This clone has only a few counts. Relative to the germline gene, one junction end is altered; a read error may explain this. J is TRBJ2-5 and V is TRBV7-7, with TRBD1 identical over 9 bases. CDR1 and CDR2 from the germline V gene are SSHAT and FNYEAQ (reference sequence). This CDR3 region has 13 residues. For the CDR3, the DNA is TGTGCTAGCAGCACGGACAGGGGTGAGACCCAGTACTTC. This sequence encodes CASSTDRGETQYF.

The rearrangement links TRBV6-1 to TRBJ1-4; D gene ambiguous. Germline-derived CDR1 and CDR2 are MNHNS and SASEGT. This CDR3 has 15 amino acids. Trimming cost V 5 bases and J 4 bases, with 14 bases left between them. The CDR3 sequence: CASSRAGNSNEKLFF. CDR3 DNA sequence: TGTGCCAGCAGTCGCGCCGGGAACAGTAATGAAAAACTGTTTTTT.

V is TRBV9 and J is TRBJ2-3; 9 bases are shared with TRBD1. The V and J ends lost 4 bases and 5 bases, in that order; junction bases with no gene match: 17. The germline gives CDR1 SGDLS, CDR2 YYNGEE. This CDR3 region has 18 residues. Written as DNA, the CDR3 is TGTGCCAGCAGCCCCGGCGGTCGGGACAGGGTTCTCCTAGATACGCAGTATTTT. It translates to CASSPGGRDRVLLDTQYF.

This chain uses TRBV5-4 with TRBJ2-1, with 9 nucleotides matching TRBD2. V lost 4 bases and J lost 4; bases outside the gene matches: 9. The V gene's germline CDR1 is SGHNT and CDR2 YYREEE (reference sequence). The CDR3 runs to 16 residues. CDR3 sequence reads: CASSLFSGSTYNEQFF. DNA for the CDR3: TGTGCCAGCAGCCTATTTAGCGGGAGTACGTACAATGAGCAGTTCTTC.